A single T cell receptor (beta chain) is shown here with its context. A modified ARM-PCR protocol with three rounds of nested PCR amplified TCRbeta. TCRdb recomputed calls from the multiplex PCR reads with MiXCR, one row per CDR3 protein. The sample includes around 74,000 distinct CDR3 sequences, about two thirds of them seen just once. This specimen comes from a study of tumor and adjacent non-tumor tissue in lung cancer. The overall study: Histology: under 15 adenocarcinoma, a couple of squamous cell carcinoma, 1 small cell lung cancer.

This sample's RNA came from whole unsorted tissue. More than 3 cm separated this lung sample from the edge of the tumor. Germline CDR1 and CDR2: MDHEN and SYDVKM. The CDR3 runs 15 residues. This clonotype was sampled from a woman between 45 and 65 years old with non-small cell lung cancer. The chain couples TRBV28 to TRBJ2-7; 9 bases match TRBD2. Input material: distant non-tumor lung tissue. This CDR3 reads CVNSLTASGIHEQYF. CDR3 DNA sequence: TGTGTCAACAGTTTAACGGCTAGCGGGATCCACGAGCAGTACTTC.